Below are 25 T cell receptor beta chains sequenced from a single sample in a study of OX40 agonist ivuxolimab in advanced cancers. Preparation of the library involved the immunoSEQ multiplex PCR assay. TCRdb re-hosts the immuneACCESS table, in-frame sequences only. Its copies lack some clones; in the studies checked, an unresolved V gene accounts for under half of them, and the cause for the rest is not known. The sample data list about 64,000 clones, and around 90% of these were observed just once. 2.8% of the sample is taken by the ten largest. Sample: CD4+ or CD8+ T cells sorted from blood, taken in a trial of the OX40 agonist ivuxolimab. These receptors all stem from an adult with an advanced solid tumor such as melanoma, head and neck, liver or kidney cancer.

The chain combines TRBV19 with TRBJ2-3; TRBD2 matches at 10 bases. The trim removed 10 bases at V and 5 bases at J, leaving 9 bases unmatched. CDR1 LNHDA and CDR2 SQIVND come from the germline V gene (reference sequence). The CDR3 totals 14 residues. The CDR3 DNA sequence: TGTGCCACTCAAAAAAAGCGGGAGGGAGATACGCAGTATTTT. It yields the protein CATQKKREGDTQYF.

The chain links TRBV18 to TRBJ2-7; TRBD1 matches at 11 bases. Unmatched junction bases numbered 1, after V lost 3 bases and J lost 3 bases. Germline loops: CDR1 KGHSH, CDR2 LQKENI. This CDR3 region has 14 residues. The CDR3 is CASSPGTGGYEQYF. The CDR3 region has the DNA TGTGCCAGCTCACCCGGGACAGGGGGCTACGAGCAGTACTTC.

The chain links TRBV2 to TRBJ1-1; D unresolved. CDR1 and CDR2 from the germline V gene are SNHLY and FYNNEI. CDR3 size: 14 residues. Trimming removed 10 bases from V and 1 base from J, with 16 bases in between. The CDR3 here is CATIPQEGNTEAFF. In DNA, the CDR3 is TGTGCCACCATACCCCAAGAGGGGAACACTGAAGCTTTCTTT.

The rearrangement uses TRBV5-4 and TRBJ2-3, with D perhaps TRBD1 (5 bases). Trimming shortened V by 2 bases and J by 4 bases, and 11 bases separated the two germline ends. Germline V gene data show CDR1 as SGHNT and CDR2 as YYREEE (reference sequence). The CDR3 is 14 residues long. The CDR3 here is CASSFVGPPDTQYF. The CDR3 DNA reads TGTGCCAGCAGCTTTGTGGGGCCCCCAGATACGCAGTATTTT.

The V gene is TRBV7-9, the J gene TRBJ2-7; TRBD2 matches at 10 bases. The CDR3 extends over 15 amino acids. Germline CDR1 reads SEHNR; CDR2 reads FQNEAQ (reference sequence). V trimming: 4 bases; J trimming: 3 bases; junction bases outside the gene matches: 6. The CDR3 loop reads CASSSSSGRLYEQYF. DNA for the CDR3: TGTGCCAGCAGCTCATCTAGCGGGAGACTCTACGAGCAGTACTTC.

The chain links TRBV6-5 to TRBJ1-2; 8 bases fit TRBD1. This CDR3 contains 14 residues. Germline V lookup: CDR1 MNHEY, CDR2 SVGAGI. Germline trimming cut 6 bases from V and 2 bases from J; bases unmatched to any gene: 5. The CDR3: CASRRDRLNYGYTF. The CDR3, as DNA: TGTGCCAGCAGGCGGGACAGGTTGAACTATGGCTACACCTTC.

V gene TRBV15 combines with J gene TRBJ2-7; 7 bases fit TRBD1. The ends lost 0 bases at V and 4 bases at J; junction bases unmatched: 12. The CDR3 spans 17 residues. Germline V gives CDR1 LNHNV, CDR2 YYDKDF (reference sequence). The CDR3: CATSRDYEGALKYEQYF. In nucleotides, the CDR3 is TGTGCCACCAGCAGAGATTATGAGGGGGCCCTAAAATACGAGCAGTACTTC.

This clone was counted once. CDR3 sequence reads: CASSDGTDTQYF. DNA of the CDR3: TGCGCCAGCTCCGATGGCACAGATACGCAGTATTTT. The chain joins TRBV10-1 to TRBJ2-3; unclear D gene. CDR1 and CDR2 (germline): WNHNN, SYGVQD (reference sequence). The CDR3 runs to 12 residues. V lost 8 bases and J 1 base, leaving 7 bases between the germline ends.

The chain links TRBV19 to TRBJ2-5; unclear D gene. V was shortened by 3 bases and J by 4 bases, with 18 bases between the two germline ends. The CDR3 sequence is 16 residues long. Germline V gene sequence: CDR1 LNHDA, CDR2 SQIVND (reference sequence). The CDR3: CASSIDGPPFGETQYF. The DNA for the CDR3 is TGTGCCAGTAGTATCGACGGACCACCTTTTGGAGAGACCCAGTACTTC.

CDR3 sequence (DNA): TGTGCCAGCAGCTCGGGTTCCGGGACTCTCCTCGGTACGCAGTATTTT. It yields the protein CASSSGSGTLLGTQYF. The genes are TRBV7-3 and TRBJ2-3; D possibly corresponds to TRBD2 (6 bases). Germline CDR1 SGHTA, CDR2 FQGTGA. V was clipped by 4 bases and J by 8 bases, with 22 bases between them. The CDR3 totals 16 residues.

This chain links TRBV5-1 with TRBJ2-5, with 12 bases lining up with TRBD2. V trimming: 3 bases; J trimming: 11 bases; junction bases outside the gene matches: 14. This CDR3 has 16 amino acids. Germline values: CDR1 SGHRS, CDR2 YFSETQ. CDR3 in amino acids: CASSSLLAGGPGEQYF. In DNA, the CDR3 is TGCGCCAGCAGCTCCTTGCTAGCGGGAGGGCCGGGAGAGCAGTACTTC.

The rearrangement uses TRBV7-3 and TRBJ2-2, with D unclear. The length of the CDR3 is 15 residues. Trimming shortened V by 2 bases and J by 3 bases, and 10 bases separated the two germline ends. Germline lookup yields CDR1 SGHTA and CDR2 FQGTGA. CDR3 region: CASSLYPADTGELFF. The DNA of the CDR3 is TGTGCCAGCAGCTTATATCCTGCAGACACCGGGGAGCTGTTTTTT.

The V gene is TRBV6-1, the J gene TRBJ2-3; D remains ambiguous. Germline assignment: CDR1 MNHNS and CDR2 SASEGT. The V and J ends lost 7 bases and 4 bases respectively, with 15 bases between them. The CDR3 length is 14 residues. The DNA for the CDR3 is TGTGCCAGCACTGCCCCTAACATCCCAGATACGCAGTATTTT. This encodes CASTAPNIPDTQYF.

The V call is TRBV6-5, the J call TRBJ2-7; perhaps TRBD2 as D (7 bases). Deletions cut 0 bases from V and 2 bases from J, with 11 bases between. Germline V gene sequence: CDR1 MNHEY, CDR2 SVGAGI. CDR3 length: 15 residues. In DNA form, the CDR3 reads TGTGCCAGCAGTTACTCGGGGGGGCTTGCCTACGAGCAGTACTTC. Its protein product is CASSYSGGLAYEQYF.

The rearrangement links TRBV5-1 to TRBJ1-2; TRBD1 matches 7 bases. This CDR3 region has 13 residues. Germline CDR1 SGHRS, CDR2 YFSETQ. The trim removed 0 bases at V and 7 bases at J, leaving 3 bases unmatched. As DNA, the CDR3 is TGCGCCAGCAGCTTGGAAGGGGGCGGTGGCTACACCTTC. Protein product: CASSLEGGGGYTF.

This chain uses TRBV10-3 with TRBJ2-4; possibly TRBD2 for D (6 bases). Germline values: CDR1 ENHRY, CDR2 SYGVKD. This CDR3 has 17 amino acids. V was clipped by 0 bases and J by 0 bases, with 12 bases between them. CDR3 in amino acids: CAISESSSGLAKNIQYF. CDR3 DNA: TGTGCCATCAGTGAGTCAAGTAGCGGACTAGCCAAAAACATTCAGTACTTC.

This sequence joins TRBV15 and TRBJ2-4, with 7 bases matching TRBD2. The germline gives CDR1 LNHNV, CDR2 YYDKDF (reference sequence). Trimming cost V 5 bases and J 4 bases; bases outside gene matches: 17. The CDR3 consists of 18 residues. This chain's CDR3 is CATSGQKKAGEMKNIQYF. The CDR3 DNA reads TGTGCCACCAGCGGCCAAAAGAAGGCGGGGGAGATGAAAAACATTCAGTACTTC.

V usage is TRBV2 and J usage is TRBJ2-2; no clear D. V lost 2 bases, J lost 0 bases, and 7 bases lay in between. CDR3 length: 15 residues. Germline V gene lookup returns CDR1 SNHLY and CDR2 FYNNEI. CDR3 sequence reads: CASSELNTNTGELFF. The CDR3 bases are TGTGCCAGCAGTGAACTTAACACGAACACCGGGGAGCTGTTTTTT. Full variable domain (rest looked up from reference TRBV2 and TRBJ2-2): EPEVTQTPSHQVTQMGQEVILRCVPISNHLYFYWYRQILGQKVEFLVSFYNNEISEKSEIFDDQFSVERPDGSNFTLKIRSTKLEDSAMYFCASSELNTNTGELFFGEGSRLTVL.

The V and J genes are TRBV5-6 and TRBJ2-2, with no clear D. The V end lost 3 bases, the J end lost 4 bases, and 13 bases lay between the germline ends. Germline CDR1 reads SGHDT; CDR2 reads YYEEEE. The CDR3 length is 15 residues. Written as DNA, the CDR3 is TGTGCCAGCAGCTGGGGTGGTGCGGCCACCGGGGAGCTGTTTTTT. It encodes CASSWGGAATGELFF.

The chain couples TRBV29-1 to TRBJ1-1; D might be TRBD1 (5 bases). Germline CDR1 is SQVTM and CDR2 is ANQGSEA. The CDR3 has 12 amino acids. The ends were cut back, 4 bases at V and 3 bases at J, with 9 bases in the middle. The CDR3 protein is CSVAGLDTEAFF. The CDR3 DNA is TGCAGCGTTGCGGGACTGGACACTGAAGCTTTCTTT.

This sequence joins TRBV18 and TRBJ2-5, with a possible D match to TRBD1 (5 bases). The CDR3 has 16 amino acids. The germline V gene has CDR1 KGHSH and CDR2 LQKENI. V shed 1 base and J shed 0 bases, with 12 bases lying between them. This CDR3 is CASSPLFGRDQETQYF. The CDR3 bases are TGTGCCAGCTCACCACTTTTCGGCAGGGACCAAGAGACCCAGTACTTC.

This clone was observed a handful of times. The V gene is TRBV6-6, the J gene TRBJ1-2; possible D gene TRBD1, 6 bases. V lost 8 bases to trimming and J lost 4 bases, with 14 bases between them. The CDR3 covers 13 residues. Germline V gives CDR1 MNHNY, CDR2 SVGAGI (reference sequence). CDR3 residues: CASDLGGGYGYTF. The CDR3 coding sequence is TGTGCCAGCGACCTCGGGGGCGGCTATGGCTACACCTTC.

On this clone: Compared with germline, one end of the junction differs, possibly owing to a read error. V usage is TRBV7-7 and J usage is TRBJ2-1, with 8 nucleotides matching TRBD2. The CDR3 sequence is 14 residues long. Germline CDR1 and CDR2: SSHAT and FNYEAQ (reference sequence). CDR3 protein: CASSSGLETAEQFF. Here the CDR3 DNA reads TGTGCTAGCAGCTCGGGACTAGAGACGGCTGAGCAGTTCTTC. The full variable domain, rest sourced from reference TRBV7-7 and TRBJ2-1, is GAGVSQSPRYKVTKRGQDVTLRCDPISSHATLYWYQQALGQGPEFLTYFNYEAQPDKSGLPSDRFSAERPEGSISTLTIQRTEQRDSAMYRCASSSGLETAEQFFGPGTRLTVL.

The chain links TRBV7-9 to TRBJ1-2; D uncertain. Germline V gives CDR1 SEHNR, CDR2 FQNEAQ (reference sequence). The CDR3 runs 14 residues. The V end was cut by 1 base, the J end by 1 base, with 7 bases between. CDR3 in amino acids: CASSLERDNYGYTF. CDR3 DNA: TGTGCCAGCAGCTTAGAGAGGGATAACTATGGCTACACCTTC.

The chain links TRBV5-4 to TRBJ1-1, with D possibly matching TRBD1 (6 bases). Trimming took 4 bases from V and 4 from J, leaving 14 bases between them. CDR1 is SGHNT and CDR2 is YYREEE in the germline V gene (reference sequence). The CDR3 covers 14 residues. The CDR3 here is CASSPETGTTEAFF. CDR3 bases: TGTGCCAGCAGCCCTGAGACAGGTACCACTGAAGCTTTCTTT.